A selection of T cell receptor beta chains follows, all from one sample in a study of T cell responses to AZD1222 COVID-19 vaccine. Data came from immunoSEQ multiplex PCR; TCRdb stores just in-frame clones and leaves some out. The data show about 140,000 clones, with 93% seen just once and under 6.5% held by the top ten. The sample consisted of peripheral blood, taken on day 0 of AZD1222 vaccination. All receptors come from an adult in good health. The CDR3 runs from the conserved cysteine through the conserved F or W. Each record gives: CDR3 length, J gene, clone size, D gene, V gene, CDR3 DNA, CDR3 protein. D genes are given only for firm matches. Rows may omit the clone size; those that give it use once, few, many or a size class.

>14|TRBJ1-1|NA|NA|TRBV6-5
TGTGCCAGCAGGACGGGCGCACTAAACACTGAAGCTTTCTTT
CASRTGALNTEAFF
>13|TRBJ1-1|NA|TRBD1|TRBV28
TGTGCCAGCAGGGGGGACAGTTACACTGAAGCTTTCTTT
CASRGDSYTEAFF
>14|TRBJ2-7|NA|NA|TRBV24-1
TGTGCCACCAGTGACCCCGACAGTATTTACGAGCAGTACTTC
CATSDPDSIYEQYF
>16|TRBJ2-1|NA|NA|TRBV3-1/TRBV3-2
TGTGCCAGCAGCCAAGAATGGGAGCGCGGATTCGATGAGCAGTTCTTC
CASSQEWERGFDEQFF
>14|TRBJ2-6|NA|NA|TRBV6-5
TGTGCCAGCAGTCCCCTCTCTGGGGCCAACGTCCTGACTTTC
CASSPLSGANVLTF
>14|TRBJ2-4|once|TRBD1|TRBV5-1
TGCGCCAGCAGCCCGGACAGGCTAAGAAACATTCAGTACTTC
CASSPDRLRNIQYF
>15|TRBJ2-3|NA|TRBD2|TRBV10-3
TGTGCCATCAGTGAGTTAGCGGGAGGCACAGATACGCAGTATTTT
CAISELAGGTDTQYF
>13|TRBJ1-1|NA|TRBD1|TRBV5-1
TGCGCCAGCAGCCTTTGGACAGGGACTGAAGCTTTCTTT
CASSLWTGTEAFF
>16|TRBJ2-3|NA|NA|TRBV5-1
TGCGCCAGCAGCGCAACCTCTAGCGCCTACACAGATACGCAGTATTTT
CASSATSSAYTDTQYF
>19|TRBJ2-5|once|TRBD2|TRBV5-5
TGTGCCAGCAGCTTCGGGCCTAGACTAGCGGGAGCGTCCCGGGAGACCCAGTACTTC
CASSFGPRLAGASRETQYF
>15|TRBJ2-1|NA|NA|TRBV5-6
TGTGCCAGCAGCGTCCACGGAGGGCCTTACAATGAGCAGTTCTTC
CASSVHGGPYNEQFF
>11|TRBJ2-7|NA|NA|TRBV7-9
TGTGCCAGCAGCACGTACTACGAGCAGTACTTC
CASSTYYEQYF
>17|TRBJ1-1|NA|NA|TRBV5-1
TGCGCCAGCAGCTTGGGCGTAGGGAACTACATGAACACTGAAGCTTTCTTT
CASSLGVGNYMNTEAFF
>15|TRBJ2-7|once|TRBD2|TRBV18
TGTGCCAGCTCACCTCCGGGACTAGGGGGTGGTGAGCAGTACTTC
CASSPPGLGGGEQYF
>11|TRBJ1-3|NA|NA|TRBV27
TGTGCCAGCAGCAGGGTAAACACCATATATTTT
CASSRVNTIYF
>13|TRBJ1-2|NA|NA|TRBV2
TGTGCCAGCAGTGTGGGAGCAGACTATGGCTACACCTTC
CASSVGADYGYTF
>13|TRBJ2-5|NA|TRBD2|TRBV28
TGTGCCAGCAGTGCGGGAGGCCAAGAGACCCAGTACTTC
CASSAGGQETQYF
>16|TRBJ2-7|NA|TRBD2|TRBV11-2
TGTGCCAGCAGCATATCCGGGACTAGCGGGAGGTACGAGCAGTACTTC
CASSISGTSGRYEQYF
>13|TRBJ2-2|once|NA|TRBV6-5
TGTGCCAGCAGCCCCGAGAACACCGGGGAGCTGTTTTTT
CASSPENTGELFF
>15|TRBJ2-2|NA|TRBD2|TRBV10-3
TGTGCCATCAGCCGGACTAGCGGCTCAGCCGGGGAGCTGTTTTTT
CAISRTSGSAGELFF
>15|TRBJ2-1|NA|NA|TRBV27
TGTGCCAGCAGTTTAATTTGGGGCGACTTCGATGAGCAGTTCTTC
CASSLIWGDFDEQFF
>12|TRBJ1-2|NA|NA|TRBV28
TGTGCCAGCAGTTCCGCCACGGATGGCTACACCTTC
CASSSATDGYTF
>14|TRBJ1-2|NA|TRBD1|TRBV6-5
TGTGCCAGCAGTAGGGACAGGAGAAACTATGGCTACACCTTC
CASSRDRRNYGYTF